The present T cell receptor (beta chain) was sequenced within a study of early T cells in non-severe SARS-CoV-2 infection. Each cDNA molecule carried a unique molecular identifier. TCRdb called the 5' RACE reads again in MiXCR, with one record for every CDR3 protein. In the table there are about 110,000 distinct CDR3 sequences, about an eighth of which are singletons. This clonotype was seen only a few times. This TCR was sampled from an adult who was a healthcare worker with PCR-confirmed SARS-CoV-2 infection or an uninfected control (not recorded which). The sequenced material came from whole blood.

Written as DNA, the CDR3 is TGTGCCAGCAGCCCGAAGCGGGATAAATTTCCCGGGGAGCTGTTTTTT. Encoded protein: CASSPKRDKFPGELFF. V is TRBV5-4 and J is TRBJ2-2; 7 bases fit TRBD2. Looked up from germline, CDR1 is SGHNT and CDR2 is YYREEE (reference sequence). J was trimmed by 6 bases and V by 4 bases; bases with no gene match: 12. The CDR3 has 16 amino acids.